This T cell receptor (beta chain) was obtained from a study of neoadjuvant nivolumab and ipilimumab in lung cancer. A note on this clone: Its specificity is unknown.

Study-wide findings and caveats: TCR richness and clonality were higher in tumors than adjacent uninvolved lung. TCR receptors were sequenced in few samples. Only a single major-pathologic-response sample was available for clonality analysis. Higher pretherapy blood TCR richness went with higher resected-tumor richness.

Profiling relied on immunoSEQ multiplex PCR, and the TCRdb table lists in-frame clones only, not all of them. The sample gives 44,000 or so clones, roughly 89% of which show up once; about 4% is in the top ten. Sequencing was performed on blood, taken before neoadjuvant nivolumab, alone or with ipilimumab. The receptor was isolated from an adult with non-small cell lung cancer. Some clones in this sample may be carry-over from other donors' samples.

CDR3 region: CASRLGGNTEAFF. CDR3 in DNA: TGTGCCAGCAGACTGGGGGGGAACACTGAAGCTTTCTTT. The chain employs TRBV7-9 and TRBJ1-1; the D gene is possibly TRBD1 (5 bases). Deletions cut 6 bases from V and 1 base from J, with 9 bases between. There are 13 residues in the CDR3. The germline CDR1 and CDR2 sequences are SEHNR and FQNEAQ (reference sequence).